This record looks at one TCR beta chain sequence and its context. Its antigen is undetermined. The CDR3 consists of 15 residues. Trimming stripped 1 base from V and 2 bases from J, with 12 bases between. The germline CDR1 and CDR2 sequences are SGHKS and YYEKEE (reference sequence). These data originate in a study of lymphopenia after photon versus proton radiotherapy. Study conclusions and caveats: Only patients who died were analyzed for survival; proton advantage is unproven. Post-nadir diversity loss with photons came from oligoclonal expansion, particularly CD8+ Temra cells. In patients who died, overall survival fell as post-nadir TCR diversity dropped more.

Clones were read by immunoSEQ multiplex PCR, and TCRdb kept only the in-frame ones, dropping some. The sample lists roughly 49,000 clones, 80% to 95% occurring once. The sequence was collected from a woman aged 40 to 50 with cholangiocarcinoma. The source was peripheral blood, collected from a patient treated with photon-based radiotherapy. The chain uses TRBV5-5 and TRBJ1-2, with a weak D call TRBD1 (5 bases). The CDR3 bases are TGTGCCAGCAGCTTGACCTTTGACAGAAACTATGGCTACACCTTC. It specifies CASSLTFDRNYGYTF.